The present entry profiles one TCR beta chain with its context. The germline CDR1 and CDR2 sequences are DFQATT and SNEGSKA (reference sequence). This CDR3 has 16 amino acids. The V gene lost 0 bases and the J gene lost 8 bases, with 17 bases spanning the gap. The data originate from a study of CD8 T cells in Susac syndrome. Random hexamers were used to reverse transcribe 0.5 to 1 ug of RNA. TCRdb called the immunoSEQ multiplex PCR reads again in MiXCR, with one record for every CDR3 protein. This sample has about 190,000 distinct CDR3 sequences, with 95% found just once. This sequence was found in a human donor with Susac syndrome. The material sequenced was CD4+ T cells from PBMCs. The chain recombines TRBV20-1 with TRBJ1-6; possible D gene TRBD1, 6 bases. The CDR3, as DNA: TGCAGTGCTAGAGACTGGACAGCCCTAGGTGATTCACCCCTCCACTTT. Encoded protein: CSARDWTALGDSPLHF.